This record looks at one T cell receptor beta chain sequence and its context. Trimming took 2 bases from V and 4 from J, leaving 7 bases between them. Germline CDR1 is MDHEN and CDR2 is SYDVKM. The CDR3 totals 13 residues. The data were obtained in a study of cytomegalovirus exposure and HLA in healthy donors. PCR used 60 Vbeta primers and 13 Jbeta primers. This table comes from immunoSEQ multiplex PCR, and its TCRdb copy is limited to in-frame clones, with some not included. The table records about 88,000 clones, just under 90% of them present only once. The origin of this receptor is a man aged 18-30 years in good health and CMV-seronegative. Sequences were obtained from PBMCs. The rearrangement uses TRBV28 and TRBJ2-3; unclear D gene. CDR3 nucleotide sequence: TGTGCCAGCAGTTTACCCCTTTCAGATACGCAGTATTTT. Translated, it gives CASSLPLSDTQYF.